The present TCR beta chain was sequenced within a study of T cells in Graves' hyperthyroidism and ophthalmopathy (dated by TCRdb to the late 2010s). As for the study more broadly: Peripheral blood was collected at initial diagnosis, before any treatment. A discovery cohort of about a hundred patients, about 40 with Graves' ophthalmopathy and 55 to 65 with stable Graves' hyperthyroidism, was used to find distinguishing TCR V-J signatures. Prospective prediction of ophthalmopathy was tested in an independent validation cohort consisting of some 19 hyperthyroidism patients and approximately 16 patients who later progressed to ophthalmopathy. For training and testing, the 80 to 100 patients in the discovery cohort were randomly divided in a 7:3 ratio. In six Graves' hyperthyroidism patients, the study also compared T-cell repertoires from thyroid tissue with T-cell repertoires from blood. After blood sampling, hyperthyroidism patients were treated with methimazole at a starting dose of 30 mg daily, and ophthalmopathy patients were treated with high-dose intravenous methylprednisolone. TCR Vbeta CDR3 sequencing of some 140 peripheral blood samples (around 45 ophthalmopathy, 75 hyperthyroidism and approximately 17 progressor patients) is reported in the paper. Study-level results and caveats: A model built on a 13 V-J signature distinguished ophthalmopathy from stable hyperthyroidism, reaching roughly 88% sensitivity and around 81% specificity in cross-validation and 80%/75% in testing. No statistical method was used to fix the sample size in advance, and group allocation was not hidden from the investigators. In validation, the model predicted progression to ophthalmopathy with about 71% sensitivity and approximately 78% specificity, a median of approximately 6.7 months before onset. Most expanded thyroid clonotypes (frequency above 0.001) were also detected in blood, suggesting blood repertoires may reflect thyroid immune responses.

According to the germline V gene, CDR1 reads SGHTA and CDR2 reads FQGNSA. V lost 5 bases and J lost 6 bases, and the count of bases not matched to a germline gene is 8. The CDR3 goes from the cysteine to the phenylalanine over 15 residues. Only the CDR3 portion is preserved as DNA: 45 bases, with reading frame beginning at the first base. TCR beta CDR3 regions were amplified from RNA transcripts. The first round of RT-PCR for the TCR CDR3 was performed with the HTBI primer set and the Qiagen OneStep RT-PCR kit. Libraries were constructed in a second round of multiplex PCR, after which size selection and purification were performed. Libraries were sequenced paired-end with 100 bp reads on an Illumina HiSeq2000. The authors' analysis ran thus. SOAPnuke was used to process the raw data, with reads discarded if the reads contained adapters or uncalled bases, had a mean Phred below 15, or lacked an exact constant-primer or identifier match. COPE v1.2.5 was used to merge high-quality paired reads, and clonotypes were defined as unique nucleotide sequences. MiTCR v1.1 was used to align the clonotypes against IMGT TRBV, TRBD and TRBJ reference segments. Only V-J combinations with frequency above 0.0001, covering about 99% of repertoires, were analysed. A TCS score was defined as the ratio of F50 (clonal expansion) to E x V (chaos), with BLOSUM62-based TCRdist applied between CDR3 peptides within each V-J. Welch's t-statistics and random forest reduced roughly 500 V-J features to roughly 13, which were used in a naive Bayes classifier (R e1071). TCRdb reprocessing: public reads trimmed at Q25 with fastp, clones called with MiXCR, in-frame beta chains kept. Each CDR3 protein gets just one entry, which takes the most common genes and DNA from the rows behind it. TCRdb, not the original authors, processed these V and J calls. The table for this sample lists about 400,000 distinct CDR3 sequences; about 16% of them were counted only once. The top ten hold 30% to 35% of the sample.

This clonotype came up a few times. Which antigen it targets is not known. Base qualities are not at hand, and no much larger clone is one base apart. A patient counted as having stable Graves' hyperthyroidism if no progression to ophthalmopathy occurred over 18 months of follow-up. The hyperthyroidism patients were between 18 and 65 years old and newly diagnosed, with a disease duration of less than 2 months. Patients with uncontrolled infections, other autoimmune diseases, pregnancy or lactation were excluded. Diagnoses were established on the basis of clinical symptoms, serum thyroxine and TRAb, thyroid ultrasound, and orbital computed tomography. PBMCs were isolated from about 9.2 ml of fresh peripheral blood by Ficoll-Paque density gradient centrifugation. Trizol reagent was used to extract total RNA, and RNA quality was then checked on an Agilent 2100 Bioanalyzer.

The origin of this receptor is a woman in her 30s with Graves' hyperthyroidism. The chain is encoded by TRBV7-2 joined to TRBJ2-2; TRBD2 fits 8 bases in the junction. The sequencing input was blood. The CDR3 corresponds to CASSGEAGVPGELFF. The nucleotide sequence reads TGTGCCAGCAGCGGCGAAGCGGGAGTCCCCGGGGAGCTGTTTTTT.